This section outlines one T cell receptor beta chain sequence together with its context. Its target antigen remains unknown. Base quality data are lacking; no much larger clone is found one base away. These data come from a study of T cell responses to AZD1222 COVID-19 vaccine (dated by TCRdb to about 2021). Background for the entire study: AZD1222 recipients whose second dose came at about 4 weeks and those whose second dose came at about 12 weeks were combined into one group, since spike-specific TCR depth and breadth did not differ between the two schedules. A total of under 250 trial participants underwent TCR sequencing, of whom roughly 210 had received two doses of AZD1222 and some 25 had received two doses of the MenACWY control vaccine. Trial participants were enrolled by age into 18-55, 56-69 and 70-plus year subgroups, with around 150, 28 and 57 TCR-sequenced participants respectively. On the study overall, not on this receptor specifically: Because no samples from the day 14 peak response were available, repertoires could be characterized only after the peak T cell response. Conclusions about previously exposed vaccinees are limited, since just five or six AZD1222 recipients were seropositive for SARS-CoV-2 at baseline. Most participants were white British and females outnumbered males, and the authors suggested that clonal diversity may have been underestimated. Spike-specific TCR breadth and depth rose significantly after two AZD1222 doses compared with day 0 and with MenACWY recipients. Vaccine-associated CD4 TCRs spanned the whole spike protein, with dominant responses in regions 160-218 and 743-854. The 56-69-year group was small, and its depth increase did not reach significance, likely because of low power. Reportedly, almost half of the unique spike-specific TCRs recognized epitopes lying outside the regions that are mutated in the B.1.351 and B.1.1.7 variants.

The CDR3 regions of human TCRbeta chains were analyzed by immunosequencing. Per the authors' processing: Repertoire TCRs were matched against a reference library of SARS-CoV-2-specific TCRs generated with the MIRA antigen-specificity platform. Breadth was defined as the fraction of unique TCRs that were SARS-CoV-2-associated. Depth was defined as the fraction of total T cells that were SARS-CoV-2-associated. Using the MIRA data, each spike-specific TCR was assigned both to the spike region to which the TCR was reactive and to a CD4 or CD8 class. Log10-transformed breadth and depth values were compared by one-way ANOVA with Sidak's multiple comparisons tests. The table was pulled from immuneACCESS by TCRdb, which kept in-frame rearrangements only. Such tables lose some clones; where checked, under half of the loss comes from unresolved V genes, and the rest has no known cause. The D gene and trimming were derived from the DNA, and the V and J assignments and clone size from that table. Present in this sample are about 120,000 clones, around 89% of which were seen just once. The ten top clones hold approximately 3.5% of the sample.

What this sample's time point label stands for: baseline before first vaccination. Vaccinee samples came from UK trials COV001 and COV002, including a single-blind randomized controlled phase 2/3 trial of AZD1222 (ChAdOx1 nCoV-19) in healthy adults. For TCRbeta chain sequencing, PBMC samples were collected from trial participants at day 0 and at day 28 after the second dose. CDR1 SNHLY and CDR2 FYNNEI were looked up in the germline V gene. Including the terminal cysteine and phenylalanine, the CDR3 comprises 15 residues. Only CDR3 DNA remains: 45 bases, in frame from the first base. Relative to germline, V is 6 bases shorter and J is 7 bases shorter, with 19 bases between their ends.

The TCR originated in an adult in good health. Specimen: peripheral blood, collected on day 0 of AZD1222 vaccination. The rearranged segments are TRBV2 and TRBJ1-5; TRBD1 could be the D gene, as 6 bases match. The CDR3 reads CASRPPGASGQPQHF. The nucleotide sequence reads TGTGCCAGCAGACCCCCGGGGGCGAGCGGGCAGCCCCAGCATTTT.